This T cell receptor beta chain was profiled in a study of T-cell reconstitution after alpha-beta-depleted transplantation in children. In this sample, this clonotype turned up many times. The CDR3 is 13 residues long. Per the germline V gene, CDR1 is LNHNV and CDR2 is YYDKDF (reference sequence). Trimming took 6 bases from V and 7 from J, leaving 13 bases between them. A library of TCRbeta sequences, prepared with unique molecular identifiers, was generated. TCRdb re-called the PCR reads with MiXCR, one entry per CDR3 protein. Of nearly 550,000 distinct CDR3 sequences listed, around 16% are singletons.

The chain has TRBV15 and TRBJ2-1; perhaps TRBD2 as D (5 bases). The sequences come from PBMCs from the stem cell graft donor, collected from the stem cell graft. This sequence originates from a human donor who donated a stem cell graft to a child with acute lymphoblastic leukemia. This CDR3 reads CATSWWGDNEQFF. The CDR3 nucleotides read TGTGCCACCAGTTGGTGGGGAGATAATGAGCAGTTCTTC. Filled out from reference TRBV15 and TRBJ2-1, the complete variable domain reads DAMVIQNPRYQVTQFGKPVTLSCSQTLNHNVMYWYQQKSSQAPKLLFHYYDKDFNNEADTPDNFQSRRPNTSFCFLDIRSPGLGDTAMYLCATSWWGDNEQFFGPGTRLTVL.